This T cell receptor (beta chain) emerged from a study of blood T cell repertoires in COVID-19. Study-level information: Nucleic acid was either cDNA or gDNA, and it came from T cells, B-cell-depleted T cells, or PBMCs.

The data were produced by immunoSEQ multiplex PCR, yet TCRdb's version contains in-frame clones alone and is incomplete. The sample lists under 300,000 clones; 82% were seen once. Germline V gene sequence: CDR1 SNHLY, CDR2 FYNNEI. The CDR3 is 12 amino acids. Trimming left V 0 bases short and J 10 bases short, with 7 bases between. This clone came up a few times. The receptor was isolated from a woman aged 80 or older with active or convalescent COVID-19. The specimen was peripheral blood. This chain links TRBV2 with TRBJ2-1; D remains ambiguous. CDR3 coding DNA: TGTGCCAGCAGTGAAGCTGGCGGAGAGCAGTTCTTC. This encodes CASSEAGGEQFF.